Below, 9 T cell receptor beta chains from the same sample are listed, as sequenced in a study of blood T cell repertoires in COVID-19. Profiled with immunoSEQ multiplex PCR; TCRdb holds only in-frame clones, not every one. This sample yields over 250,000 clones, of which roughly nine tenths are seen a single time; roughly 4% belongs to the top ten. Sequencing input: peripheral blood. The receptors were gathered from a man in his fifties or sixties who had recovered from COVID-19.

The J gene is TRBJ1-1, the V gene TRBV5-1; 10 bases are shared with TRBD1. CDR1 and CDR2 (germline): SGHRS, YFSETQ. This CDR3 is 14 amino acids long. The V and J ends lost 3 bases and 5 bases, in that order; junction bases with no gene match: 4. This CDR3 reads CASSSDRGLTEAFF. In DNA, the CDR3 is TGCGCCAGCAGCTCGGACAGGGGGTTGACTGAAGCTTTCTTT.

V usage is TRBV7-3 and J usage is TRBJ2-3; TRBD1 matches at 8 bases. The CDR3 contains 14 residues. Trimming cost V 5 bases and J 4 bases; bases outside gene matches: 5. Germline V CDR1 and CDR2: SGHTA, FQGTGA. The CDR3 DNA reads TGTGCCAGCAGCGACGGACAGGGAGCAGATACGCAGTATTTT. This encodes CASSDGQGADTQYF.

This clone was recorded once. The chain couples TRBV2 to TRBJ2-2; 8 nucleotides agree with TRBD1. Losses at the gene ends were 6 bases for V and 7 bases for J; bases not matched to a gene: 7. The CDR3 has 14 residues. Germline CDR1 reads SNHLY; CDR2 reads FYNNEI. In DNA, the CDR3 is TGTGCCAGCAGCCCACAGGGGGTGGTCGGGGAGCTGTTTTTT. This sequence encodes CASSPQGVVGELFF.

The V call is TRBV11-2, the J call TRBJ2-5; 7 bases map to TRBD1. The ends lost 5 bases at V and 1 base at J; junction bases unmatched: 4. Germline loops: CDR1 SGHAT, CDR2 FQNNGV. The CDR3 spans 14 residues. The DNA of the CDR3 is TGTGCCAGCAGCCAACAGGGGACCCAAGAGACCCAGTACTTC. Protein sequence: CASSQQGTQETQYF.

The chain couples TRBV5-6 to TRBJ2-2; 7 bases agree with TRBD1. The CDR3 loop spans 15 amino acids. V was pared by 4 bases and J by 3 bases, with 6 bases of the junction left unmatched. CDR1 is SGHDT and CDR2 is YYEEEE in the germline V gene. The CDR3 here is CASSIDREYTGELFF. The CDR3 nucleotides read TGTGCCAGCAGCATAGACAGGGAGTACACCGGGGAGCTGTTTTTT.

This clone was picked up one time. The chain is built from TRBV6-6 and TRBJ1-2; D may be TRBD1 (5 bases). Trimming stripped 5 bases from V and 0 bases from J, with 13 bases between. The germline gives CDR1 MNHNY, CDR2 SVGAGI (reference sequence). The CDR3 contains 15 residues. The CDR3 is CASSGVGGANYGYTF. The DNA of the CDR3 is TGTGCCAGCAGTGGGGTCGGGGGAGCTAACTATGGCTACACCTTC.

CDR3 nucleotides: TGTGCCAGCAGCTCCCAGGGGCGCTTTGGAAAACTGTTTTTT. Its protein product is CASSSQGRFGKLFF. This chain uses TRBV7-2 with TRBJ1-4; perhaps TRBD1 as D (6 bases). This CDR3 region has 14 residues. V was pared by 4 bases and J by 10 bases, with 16 bases between. Germline V gene lookup returns CDR1 SGHTA and CDR2 FQGNSA.

The J gene is TRBJ2-7, the V gene TRBV7-9; tentative D call: TRBD1 (5 bases). The CDR3 is made up of 13 amino acids. Trimming removed 3 bases from V and 2 bases from J, with 8 bases in between. The germline V gene encodes CDR1 SEHNR and CDR2 FQNEAQ (reference sequence). CDR3 in amino acids: CASSLETAYEQYF. DNA of the CDR3: TGTGCCAGCAGCTTGGAGACAGCCTACGAGCAGTACTTC.

The chain couples TRBV2 to TRBJ2-7; TRBD2 aligns across 9 bases. The germline CDR1 and CDR2 sequences are SNHLY and FYNNEI. The CDR3 runs to 16 residues. J gave up 7 bases and V 7 bases, and 17 bases lay outside the gene matches. The CDR3: CASITPGLAGNWEQYF. CDR3 in DNA: TGTGCCAGCATCACCCCCGGGCTAGCGGGGAACTGGGAGCAGTACTTC.